The 4 T cell receptor beta chains given below trace back to one sample, sequenced in a study of beta chain features in type 1 diabetes. Notes on the study in general: TCRB CDR3 length was moderately but significantly reduced in all four CD4+ subsets of Type 1 diabetes patients.

Sequencing targeted expressed TCRB transcripts, as all isolated RNA had been reverse transcribed. The repertoire was sequenced with immunoSEQ multiplex PCR; TCRdb's copy has only in-frame clones and lacks some. The sample has about 700,000 clones, around 15% seen once; the top ten hold less than 0.025%. Which antigens these TCRs recognize remains unknown. Sequenced sample: naive CD4+ T cells from blood. These receptors were obtained from a man in his late teens or twenties with type 1 diabetes.

The CDR3 DNA follows: TGCGCCAGCAGCTTGAACCAACAGACGGACTATGGCTACACCTTC. It yields the protein CASSLNQQTDYGYTF. This chain connects TRBV5-1 to TRBJ1-2; D remains unclear. V lost 1 base and J lost 3, with 13 bases in between. The CDR3 consists of 15 residues. Germline V gene lookup returns CDR1 SGHRS and CDR2 YFSETQ.

This clone was observed a few times. This chain connects TRBV5-1 to TRBJ1-1; a possible D gene is TRBD1 (6 bases). With 1 base removed from V and 0 bases from J, the gap between germline ends came to 10 bases. Per germline, CDR1 SGHRS and CDR2 YFSETQ. The CDR3 consists of 15 residues. CDR3 DNA sequence: TGCGCCAGCAGCTTGAGCGACAGGTTGAACACTGAAGCTTTCTTT. It yields the protein CASSLSDRLNTEAFF.

This chain joins TRBV9 and TRBJ2-3, with 8 bases identical to TRBD2. J gave up 4 bases and V 0 bases, and 4 bases lay outside the gene matches. The CDR3 contains 15 residues. Germline V gene lookup returns CDR1 SGDLS and CDR2 YYNGEE. This CDR3 reads CASSVEVSGADTQYF. The CDR3 DNA reads as TGTGCCAGCAGCGTAGAGGTTAGCGGGGCAGATACGCAGTATTTT.

The V gene is TRBV5-1, the J gene TRBJ2-1; 9 bases map to TRBD2. With 1 base clipped from V and 4 bases from J, the junction kept 3 bases outside the gene matches. The V gene's germline CDR1 is SGHRS and CDR2 YFSETQ. The length of the CDR3 is 15 residues. CDR3 residues: CASSLSSGVYNEQFF. CDR3 coding DNA: TGCGCCAGCAGCTTGTCTAGCGGGGTTTACAATGAGCAGTTCTTC. Complete variable domain (other parts from reference TRBV5-1 and TRBJ2-1): KAGVTQTPRYLIKTRGQQVTLSCSPISGHRSVSWYQQTPGQGLQFLFEYFSETQRNKGNFPGRFSGRQFSNSRSEMNVSTLELGDSALYLCASSLSSGVYNEQFFGPGTRLTVL.